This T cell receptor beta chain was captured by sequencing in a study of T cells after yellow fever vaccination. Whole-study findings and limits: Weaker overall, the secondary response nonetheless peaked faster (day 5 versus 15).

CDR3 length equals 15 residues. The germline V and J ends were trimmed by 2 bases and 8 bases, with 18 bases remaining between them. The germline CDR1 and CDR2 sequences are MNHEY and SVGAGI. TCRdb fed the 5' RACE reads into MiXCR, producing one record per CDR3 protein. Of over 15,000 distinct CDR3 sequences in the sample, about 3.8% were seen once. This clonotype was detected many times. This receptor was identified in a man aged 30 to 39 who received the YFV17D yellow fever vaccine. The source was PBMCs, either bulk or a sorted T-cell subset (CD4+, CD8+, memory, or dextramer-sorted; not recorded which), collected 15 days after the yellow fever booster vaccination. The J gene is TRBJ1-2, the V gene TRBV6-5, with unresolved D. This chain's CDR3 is CASSYREAPPRGYTF. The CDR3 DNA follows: TGTGCCAGCAGTTACCGAGAGGCGCCTCCAAGGGGCTACACCTTC.